The sequence of this T cell receptor (beta chain) was determined in a study of CD8 T cells in Susac syndrome. RNA was extracted with the RNeasy kit, and a quantity of about 0.45 to 1 ug was reverse transcribed using random hexamers. TCRdb analysed the immunoSEQ multiplex PCR reads with MiXCR anew, one entry per CDR3 protein. The sample records 180,000 or so distinct CDR3 sequences, around 95% being singletons. V was shortened by 9 bases and J by 5 bases, with 14 bases between the two germline ends. The CDR3 spans 13 residues. TCR beta from blood CD8+ and CD4+ T cells was sequenced. Sequenced sample: CD4+ T cells from PBMCs. This TCR was sampled from a human donor in good health. The chain couples TRBV12-3 or TRBV12-4 to TRBJ1-5; D is undetermined. CDR3 sequence (DNA): TGTGCCAGTATGGGAGGGCGTCATCAGCCCCAGCATTTT. Encoded protein: CASMGGRHQPQHF.